This record looks at one T cell receptor beta chain sequence and its context. This specimen belongs to a study of control samples from healthy donors and cancer patients. Sequencing was performed with immunoSEQ multiplex PCR; in TCRdb, only in-frame clones are kept and a portion is missing. The sample holds 70,000 to 90,000 clones, around 94% seen once. The sequencing input was blood. This clonotype was obtained from a woman under 30 in good health.

The DNA for the CDR3 is TGTGCCAGCAGTGAACCGCTACGTCGGGTTTACAATGAGCAGTTCTTC. Translating it yields CASSEPLRRVYNEQFF. The chain uses TRBV6-1 and TRBJ2-1; D gene ambiguous. Germline V gives CDR1 MNHNS, CDR2 SASEGT. Trimming took 2 bases from V and 4 from J, leaving 15 bases between them. CDR3 size: 16 residues.